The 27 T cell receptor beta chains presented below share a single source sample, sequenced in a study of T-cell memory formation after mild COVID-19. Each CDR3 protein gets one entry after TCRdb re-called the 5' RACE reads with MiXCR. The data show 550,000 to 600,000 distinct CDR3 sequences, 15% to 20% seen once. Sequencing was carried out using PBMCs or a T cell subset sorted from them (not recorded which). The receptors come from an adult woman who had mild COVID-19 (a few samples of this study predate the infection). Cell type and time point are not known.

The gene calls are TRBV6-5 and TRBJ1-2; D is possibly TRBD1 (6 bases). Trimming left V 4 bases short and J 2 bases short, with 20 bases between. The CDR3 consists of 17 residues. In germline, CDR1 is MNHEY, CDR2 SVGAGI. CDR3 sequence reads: CASSSRSSQGGNYGYTF. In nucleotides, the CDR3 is TGTGCCAGCAGTTCCAGATCCTCACAGGGTGGGAACTATGGCTACACCTTC.

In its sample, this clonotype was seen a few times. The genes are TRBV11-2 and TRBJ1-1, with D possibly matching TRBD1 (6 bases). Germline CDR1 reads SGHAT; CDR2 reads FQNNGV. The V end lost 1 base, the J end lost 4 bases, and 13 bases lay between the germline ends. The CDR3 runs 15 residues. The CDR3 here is CASSLAQGGTTEAFF. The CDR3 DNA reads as TGTGCCAGCAGCTTAGCACAGGGAGGGACCACTGAAGCTTTCTTT.

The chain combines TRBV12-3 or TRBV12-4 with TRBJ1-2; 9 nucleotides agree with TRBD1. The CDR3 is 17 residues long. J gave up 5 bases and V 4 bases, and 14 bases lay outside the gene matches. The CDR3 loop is CASSYSGTGRKNYGYTF. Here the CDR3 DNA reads TGTGCCAGCAGTTACAGCGGGACAGGGCGGAAGAATTATGGCTACACCTTC.

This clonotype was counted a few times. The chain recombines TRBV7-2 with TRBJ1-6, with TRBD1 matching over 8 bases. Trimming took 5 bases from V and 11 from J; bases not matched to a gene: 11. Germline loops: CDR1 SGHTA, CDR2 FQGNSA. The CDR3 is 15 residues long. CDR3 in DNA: TGTGCCAGCAGCCCGCAGGGGGCGTTAGTAGCACCCCTCCACTTT. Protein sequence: CASSPQGALVAPLHF.

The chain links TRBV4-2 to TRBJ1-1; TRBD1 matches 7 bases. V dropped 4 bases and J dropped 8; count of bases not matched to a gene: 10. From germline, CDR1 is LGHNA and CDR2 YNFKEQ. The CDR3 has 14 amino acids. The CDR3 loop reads CASSRGTAPGEAFF. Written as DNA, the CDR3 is TGTGCCAGCAGCCGAGGGACAGCCCCAGGAGAAGCTTTCTTT.

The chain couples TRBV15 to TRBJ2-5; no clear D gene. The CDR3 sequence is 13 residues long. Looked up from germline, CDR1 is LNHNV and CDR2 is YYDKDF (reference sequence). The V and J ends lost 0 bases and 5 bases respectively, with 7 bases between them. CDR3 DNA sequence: TGTGCCACCAGCAGAGACCCCGGGGAGACCCAGTACTTC. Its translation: CATSRDPGETQYF. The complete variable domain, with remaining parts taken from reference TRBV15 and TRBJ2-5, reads DAMVIQNPRYQVTQFGKPVTLSCSQTLNHNVMYWYQQKSSQAPKLLFHYYDKDFNNEADTPDNFQSRRPNTSFCFLDIRSPGLGDTAMYLCATSRDPGETQYFGPGTRLLVL.

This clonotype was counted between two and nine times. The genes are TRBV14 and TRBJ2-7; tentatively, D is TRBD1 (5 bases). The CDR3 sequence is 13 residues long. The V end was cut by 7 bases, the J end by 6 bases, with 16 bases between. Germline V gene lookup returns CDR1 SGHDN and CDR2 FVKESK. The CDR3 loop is CASKGQVWAEQYF. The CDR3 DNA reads TGTGCCAGCAAGGGGCAGGTGTGGGCCGAGCAGTACTTC.

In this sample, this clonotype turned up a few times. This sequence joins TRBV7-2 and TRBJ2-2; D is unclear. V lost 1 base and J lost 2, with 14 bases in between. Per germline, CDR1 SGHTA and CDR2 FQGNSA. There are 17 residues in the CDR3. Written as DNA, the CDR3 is TGTGCCAGCAGCTTAGATTGGCGGCGCTCCAACACCGGGGAGCTGTTTTTT. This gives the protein CASSLDWRRSNTGELFF.

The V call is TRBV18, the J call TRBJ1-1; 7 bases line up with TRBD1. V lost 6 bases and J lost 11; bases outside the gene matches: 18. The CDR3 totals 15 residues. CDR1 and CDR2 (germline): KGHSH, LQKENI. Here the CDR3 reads CASSPIPGQKERAFF. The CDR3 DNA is TGTGCCAGCTCGCCGATACCGGGACAGAAAGAACGCGCTTTCTTT.

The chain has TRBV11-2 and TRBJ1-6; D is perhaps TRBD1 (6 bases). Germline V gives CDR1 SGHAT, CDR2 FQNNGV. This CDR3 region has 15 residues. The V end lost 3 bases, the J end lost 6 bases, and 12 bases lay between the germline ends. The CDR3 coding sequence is TGTGCCAGCAGCTTCGCCCCGGACAGTAATTCACCCCTCCACTTT. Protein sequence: CASSFAPDSNSPLHF.

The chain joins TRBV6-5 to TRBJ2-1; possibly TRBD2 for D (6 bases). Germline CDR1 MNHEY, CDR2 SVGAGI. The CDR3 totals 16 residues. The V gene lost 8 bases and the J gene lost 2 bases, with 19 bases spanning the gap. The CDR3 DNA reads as TGTGCCAGCCGGGCCGGCGGGGTAGCAGCCTACAATGAGCAGTTCTTC. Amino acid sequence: CASRAGGVAAYNEQFF.

The CDR3 bases are TGTGCCTGGAGTGAGGGCCGGGGAACGTACAATGAGCAGTTCTTC. Its translation: CAWSEGRGTYNEQFF. The chain uses TRBV30 and TRBJ2-1, with a possible D match to TRBD2 (5 bases). Trimming took 1 base from V and 4 from J, leaving 14 bases between them. Per the germline V gene, CDR1 is GTSNPN and CDR2 is SVGIG (reference sequence). The CDR3 sequence is 15 residues long.

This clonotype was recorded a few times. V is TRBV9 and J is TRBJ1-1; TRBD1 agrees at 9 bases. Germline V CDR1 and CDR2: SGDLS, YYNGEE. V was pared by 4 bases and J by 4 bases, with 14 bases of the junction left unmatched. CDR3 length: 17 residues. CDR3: CASSPPFYGQGTTEAFF. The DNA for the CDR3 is TGTGCCAGCAGCCCACCGTTTTATGGACAGGGGACCACTGAAGCTTTCTTT.

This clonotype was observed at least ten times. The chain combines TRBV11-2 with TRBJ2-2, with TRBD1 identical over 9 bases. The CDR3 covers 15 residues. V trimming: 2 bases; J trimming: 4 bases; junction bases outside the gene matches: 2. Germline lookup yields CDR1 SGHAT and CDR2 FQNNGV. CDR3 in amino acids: CASSLKTGGTGELFF. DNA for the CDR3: TGTGCCAGCAGCTTAAAGACAGGGGGCACCGGGGAGCTGTTTTTT.

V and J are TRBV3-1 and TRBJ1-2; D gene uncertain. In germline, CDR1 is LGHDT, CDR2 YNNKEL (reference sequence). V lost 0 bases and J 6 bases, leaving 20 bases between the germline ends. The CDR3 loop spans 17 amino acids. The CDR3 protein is CASSQEGEGILWNGYTF. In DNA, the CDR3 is TGTGCCAGCAGCCAAGAAGGCGAAGGAATTTTGTGGAATGGCTACACCTTC.

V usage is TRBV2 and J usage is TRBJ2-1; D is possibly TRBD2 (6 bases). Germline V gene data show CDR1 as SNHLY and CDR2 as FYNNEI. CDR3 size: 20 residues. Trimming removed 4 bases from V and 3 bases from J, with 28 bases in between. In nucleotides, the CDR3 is TGTGCCAGCAGTGGAAATTTGGAGGGAGATTTGGAGGGCCACTACAATGAGCAGTTCTTC. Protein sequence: CASSGNLEGDLEGHYNEQFF.

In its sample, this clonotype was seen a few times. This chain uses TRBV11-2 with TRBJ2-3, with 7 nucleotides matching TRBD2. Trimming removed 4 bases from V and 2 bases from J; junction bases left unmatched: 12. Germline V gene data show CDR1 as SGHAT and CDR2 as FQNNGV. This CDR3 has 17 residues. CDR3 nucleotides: TGTGCCAGCAGCTCATACCCGGGGGGACTACACACAGATACGCAGTATTTT. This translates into CASSSYPGGLHTDTQYF. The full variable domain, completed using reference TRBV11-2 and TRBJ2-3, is EAGVAQSPRYKIIEKRQSVAFWCNPISGHATLYWYQQILGQGPKLLIQFQNNGVVDDSQLPKDRFSAERLKGVDSTLKIQPAKLEDSAVYLCASSSYPGGLHTDTQYFGPGTRLTVL.

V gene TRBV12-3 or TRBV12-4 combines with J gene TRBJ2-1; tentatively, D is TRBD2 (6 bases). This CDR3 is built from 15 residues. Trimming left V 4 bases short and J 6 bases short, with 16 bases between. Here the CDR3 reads CASSSGTPETNEQFF. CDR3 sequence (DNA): TGTGCCAGCAGTTCAGGGACTCCAGAAACCAATGAGCAGTTCTTC.

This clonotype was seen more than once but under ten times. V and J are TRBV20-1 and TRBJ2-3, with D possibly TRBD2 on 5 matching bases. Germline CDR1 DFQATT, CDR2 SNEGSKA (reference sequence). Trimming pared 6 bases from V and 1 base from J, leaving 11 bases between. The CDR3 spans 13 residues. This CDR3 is CSAIATGTDTQYF. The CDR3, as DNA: TGCAGTGCGATAGCGACGGGCACAGATACGCAGTATTTT.

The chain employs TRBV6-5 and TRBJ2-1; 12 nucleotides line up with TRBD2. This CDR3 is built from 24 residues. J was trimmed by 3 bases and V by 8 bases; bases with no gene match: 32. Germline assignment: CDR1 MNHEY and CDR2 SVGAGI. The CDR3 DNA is TGTGCCAGCGGGTCTCGACAGATCAGCGGCAGGGGTCGGACTAGCGGGATCTTCTACAATGAGCAGTTCTTC. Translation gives CASGSRQISGRGRTSGIFYNEQFF.

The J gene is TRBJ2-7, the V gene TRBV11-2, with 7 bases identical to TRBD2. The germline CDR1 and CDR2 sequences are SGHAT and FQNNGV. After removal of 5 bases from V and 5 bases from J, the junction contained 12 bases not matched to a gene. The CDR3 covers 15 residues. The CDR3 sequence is CASSNPGLSFHEQYF. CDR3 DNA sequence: TGTGCCAGCAGCAACCCGGGACTAAGCTTCCACGAGCAGTACTTC.

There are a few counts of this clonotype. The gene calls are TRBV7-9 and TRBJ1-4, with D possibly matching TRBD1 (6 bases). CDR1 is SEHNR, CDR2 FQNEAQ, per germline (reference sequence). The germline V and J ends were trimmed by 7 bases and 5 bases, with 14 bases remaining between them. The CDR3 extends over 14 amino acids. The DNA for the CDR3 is TGTGCCAGCACCGTCAGGGGCGGCAATGAAAAACTGTTTTTT. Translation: CASTVRGGNEKLFF.

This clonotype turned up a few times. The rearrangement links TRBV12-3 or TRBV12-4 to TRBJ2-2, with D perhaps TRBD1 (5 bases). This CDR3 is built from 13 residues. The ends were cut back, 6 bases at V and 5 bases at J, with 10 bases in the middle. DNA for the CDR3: TGTGCCAGCAGAGTGGGGCGGACCGGGGAGCTGTTTTTT. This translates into CASRVGRTGELFF.

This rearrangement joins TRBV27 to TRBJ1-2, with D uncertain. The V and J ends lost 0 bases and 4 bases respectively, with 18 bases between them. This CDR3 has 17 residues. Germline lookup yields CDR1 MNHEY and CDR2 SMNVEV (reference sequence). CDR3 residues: CASSLSFSVPRPYGYTF. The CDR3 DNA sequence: TGTGCCAGCAGTTTATCCTTCTCCGTTCCCCGCCCCTATGGCTACACCTTC.

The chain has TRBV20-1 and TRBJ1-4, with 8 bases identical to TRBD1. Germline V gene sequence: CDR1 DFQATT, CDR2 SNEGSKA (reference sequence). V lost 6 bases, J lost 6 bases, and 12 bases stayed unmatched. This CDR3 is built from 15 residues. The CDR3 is CSAESTGQGDEKLFF. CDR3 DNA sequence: TGCAGTGCCGAGTCTACAGGACAGGGAGATGAAAAACTGTTTTTT.

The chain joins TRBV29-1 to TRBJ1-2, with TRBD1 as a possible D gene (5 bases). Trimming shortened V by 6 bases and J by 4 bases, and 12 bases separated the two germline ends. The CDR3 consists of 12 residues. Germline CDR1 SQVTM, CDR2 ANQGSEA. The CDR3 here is CSVPGDLYGYTF. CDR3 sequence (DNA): TGCAGCGTCCCCGGGGACCTCTATGGCTACACCTTC.

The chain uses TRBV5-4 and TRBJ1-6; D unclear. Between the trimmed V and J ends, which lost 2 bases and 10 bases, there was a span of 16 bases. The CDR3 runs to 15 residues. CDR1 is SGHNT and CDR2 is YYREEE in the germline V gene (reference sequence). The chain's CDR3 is CASSLRDSPGSPLHF. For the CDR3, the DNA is TGTGCCAGCAGCTTAAGGGATTCTCCGGGATCACCCCTCCACTTT.